The following is a TCR beta chain sequence with its context. As originally analysed: Estimation of nucleated cell counts was performed using reference gene primer amplification. Clones were sequenced by immunoSEQ multiplex PCR, and TCRdb holds only the in-frame ones, with some missing. V and J calls and clone size are those listed in that table; D and trimming were worked out from the DNA. The table includes about 87,000 clones, more than 85% detected once. Losses at the gene ends were 3 bases for V and 5 bases for J; bases not matched to a gene: 11. The CDR3 is 15 amino acids. The V gene's germline CDR1 is GTSNPN and CDR2 SVGIG (reference sequence). This sample is part of a study of blood T cell repertoires in COVID-19. Study-wide context: Spain, Italy and the United States supplied samples that represented acute and convalescent COVID-19. T cells, B-cell-depleted T cells, or PBMCs provided the cDNA or gDNA that served as material.

V is TRBV30 and J is TRBJ2-7; 9 nucleotides align to TRBD1. Sequenced sample: peripheral blood. This clonotype was obtained from a man aged 35 to 55 with acute or convalescent COVID-19. The CDR3 sequence: CAWSDAGTGTDEQYF. The CDR3 nucleotides are TGTGCCTGGAGCGACGCCGGGACAGGGACCGACGAGCAGTACTTC.